The entry below gives a single T cell receptor (beta chain) sequence along with its context. Its target is not known. This record belongs to a study of OX40 agonist ivuxolimab in advanced cancers. Across the study: Patients were given ivuxolimab, an antibody that agonizes OX40 (CD134). Overall study results and limits: Fewer expanded clones were found on average in CD4+ than in CD8+ T cells. The CD4+ and CD8+ T cells in the blood had expanded clonally by week 6 at 0.1 to 3.0 mg/kg.

The CDR3 has 17 amino acids. The J segment lost 2 bases and the V segment lost 4 bases, leaving 7 bases of the junction unmatched. In germline, CDR1 is SEHNR, CDR2 FQNEAQ (reference sequence). Sequenced by immunoSEQ multiplex PCR; TCRdb stores in-frame clones only, minus some. The sample lists fewer than 20,000 clones; about nine tenths were seen once. This TCR was sampled from an adult with an advanced solid tumor such as melanoma, head and neck, liver or kidney cancer. This chain links TRBV7-9 with TRBJ2-7; 14 bases map to TRBD2. The source material was CD4+ or CD8+ T cells sorted from blood, sampled in a trial of the OX40 agonist ivuxolimab. CDR3: CASSSTRLAGGTYEQYF. The CDR3 DNA sequence: TGTGCCAGCAGCTCGACTAGACTAGCGGGAGGGACCTACGAGCAGTACTTC.